This passage covers 21 T cell receptor beta chains from one sample sequenced in a study of blood T cell repertoires in COVID-19. Profiled with immunoSEQ multiplex PCR; TCRdb holds only in-frame clones, not every one. The profile covers about 280,000 clones, with 85% appearing a single time and 2.5% to 3% taken by the ten largest. The specimen was PBMCs or T cells enriched from blood (not recorded which). Receptors were obtained from a woman aged 45-59 years who had recovered from COVID-19.

The chain combines TRBV4-1 with TRBJ1-5; D is ambiguous. V was shortened by 0 bases and J by 6 bases, with 18 bases between the two germline ends. Germline CDR1 is MGHRA and CDR2 is YSYEKL. CDR3 size: 17 residues. The CDR3 reads CASSQDMRQYLTQPQHF. The CDR3 nucleotides read TGCGCCAGCAGCCAAGATATGCGACAATACCTCACTCAGCCCCAGCATTTT.

The table lists this clone with a few counts. V usage is TRBV30 and J usage is TRBJ2-3, with D possibly matching TRBD1 (5 bases). Germline V CDR1 and CDR2: GTSNPN, SVGIG (reference sequence). Trimming shortened V by 0 bases and J by 6 bases, and 22 bases separated the two germline ends. The CDR3 runs to 17 residues. CDR3 residues: CAWSVRFWAMGRDTQYF. CDR3 coding DNA: TGTGCCTGGAGTGTTAGGTTTTGGGCCATGGGGCGCGATACGCAGTATTTT.

A few counts support this clone. The sample has other DNA sequences that encode this CDR3 too. V is TRBV12-3 or TRBV12-4 and J is TRBJ1-2, with D possibly matching TRBD1 (5 bases). CDR3 length equals 13 residues. V was shortened by 1 base and J by 4 bases, with 7 bases between the two germline ends. The CDR3 bases are TGTGCCAGCAGTTTAGGGCAGGGCTATGGCTACACCTTC. It encodes CASSLGQGYGYTF.

The chain combines TRBV11-2 with TRBJ1-6; 12 bases agree with TRBD1. This CDR3 region has 16 residues. The J segment lost 14 bases and the V segment lost 5 bases, leaving 13 bases of the junction unmatched. Per germline, CDR1 SGHAT and CDR2 FQNNGV. CDR3 residues: CASSPTGQGARSALHF. The CDR3, as DNA: TGTGCCAGCAGCCCAACGGGACAGGGGGCTAGATCGGCCCTCCACTTT.

The count of this clone is one. The chain couples TRBV6-5 to TRBJ1-2; D may be TRBD1 (5 bases). The CDR3 has 15 amino acids. Between the trimmed V and J ends, which lost 2 bases and 7 bases, there was a span of 17 bases. Germline loops: CDR1 MNHEY, CDR2 SVGAGI. CDR3 nucleotides: TGTGCCAGCAGTTACGGGGCAGCCTCGGGTGGTGGCTACACCTTC. Encoded protein: CASSYGAASGGGYTF.

The DNA for the CDR3 is TGTGCCAGCTCACCGGCAGGGACACCGAGAACAGATACGCAGTATTTT. Residues: CASSPAGTPRTDTQYF. The rearrangement uses TRBV18 and TRBJ2-3; tentative D call: TRBD1 (6 bases). The germline V gene encodes CDR1 KGHSH and CDR2 LQKENI. Trimming pared 3 bases from V and 3 bases from J, leaving 16 bases between. The CDR3 is 16 residues long.

Of note for this clone: Other nucleotide sequences in the sample specify the same CDR3. The chain couples TRBV5-1 to TRBJ1-3; TRBD1 aligns across 8 bases. The germline V gene has CDR1 SGHRS and CDR2 YFSETQ. The trim removed 3 bases at V and 4 bases at J, leaving 3 bases unmatched. This CDR3 comprises 14 residues. This CDR3 reads CASSWTGSGNTIYF. The CDR3 coding sequence is TGCGCCAGCAGCTGGACAGGGTCAGGAAACACCATATATTTT.

The chain carries TRBV15 and TRBJ1-1; TRBD1 agrees at 7 bases. The CDR3 sequence is 13 residues long. Looked up from germline, CDR1 is LNHNV and CDR2 is YYDKDF (reference sequence). V shed 8 bases, J shed 0 bases, and the junction held 3 bases outside the gene matches. Here the CDR3 reads CATRTGMNTEAFF. Written as DNA, the CDR3 is TGTGCCACCCGGACAGGTATGAACACTGAAGCTTTCTTT.

V and J are TRBV6-2 or TRBV6-3 and TRBJ2-7, with D hard to call. V was shortened by 6 bases and J by 3 bases, with 15 bases between the two germline ends. The CDR3 loop spans 14 amino acids. Germline assignment: CDR1 MNHEY and CDR2 SVGEGT. The DNA of the CDR3 is TGTGCCAGCAGCCGACTTTTTGCGATCTACGAGCAGTACTTC. Protein sequence: CASSRLFAIYEQYF.

V gene TRBV12-3 or TRBV12-4 combines with J gene TRBJ2-3, with TRBD1 matching 7 bases. J lost 4 bases, V lost 6 bases, and 4 bases had no gene match. The CDR3 spans 13 residues. In DNA form, the CDR3 reads TGTGCCAGCAGCGAGGGGGCACCAGATACGCAGTATTTT. Protein: CASSEGAPDTQYF.

The chain combines TRBV5-1 with TRBJ1-2, with a weak D call TRBD1 (6 bases). Germline V gene data show CDR1 as SGHRS and CDR2 as YFSETQ. The CDR3 is made up of 15 amino acids. Trimming removed 0 bases from V and 5 bases from J, with 14 bases in between. The DNA of the CDR3 is TGCGCCAGCAGCTTGGCCACAGGGCAGGGGTATGGCTACACCTTC. Its translation is CASSLATGQGYGYTF.

The genes are TRBV28 and TRBJ1-6; possible D gene TRBD1, 6 bases. This CDR3 is 15 amino acids long. The V gene's germline CDR1 is MDHEN and CDR2 SYDVKM. Trimming shortened V by 7 bases and J by 0 bases, and 10 bases separated the two germline ends. In nucleotides, the CDR3 is TGTGCCAGCAATCAGGGGCCCTCCTATAATTCACCCCTCCACTTT. Translating it yields CASNQGPSYNSPLHF. The full variable domain, with the rest looked up from reference TRBV28 and TRBJ1-6, is DVKVTQSSRYLVKRTGEKVFLECVQDMDHENMFWYRQDPGLGLRLIYFSYDVKMKEKGDIPEGYSVSREKKERFSLILESASTNQTSMYLCASNQGPSYNSPLHFGNGTRLTVT.

This rearrangement joins TRBV28 to TRBJ2-5; 12 bases are a match to TRBD2. Germline CDR1 MDHEN, CDR2 SYDVKM. V shed 6 bases, J shed 5 bases, and the junction held 13 bases outside the gene matches. This CDR3 is built from 17 residues. CDR3 sequence: CASSLTSGSGVGETQYF. The CDR3 nucleotides are TGTGCCAGCAGCTTGACTAGCGGGAGTGGGGTGGGGGAGACCCAGTACTTC.

V usage is TRBV9 and J usage is TRBJ1-3; unclear D gene. The germline CDR1 and CDR2 sequences are SGDLS and YYNGEE. This CDR3 region has 13 residues. The germline V and J ends were trimmed by 0 bases and 8 bases, with 9 bases remaining between them. The CDR3 nucleotides read TGTGCCAGCAGCGTAGGAGTAGCGGACACCATATATTTT. This codes for CASSVGVADTIYF.

The chain employs TRBV11-2 and TRBJ1-2; D possibly corresponds to TRBD1 (5 bases). V was cut by 6 bases and J by 7 bases, with 15 bases left in between. The germline gives CDR1 SGHAT, CDR2 FQNNGV. CDR3 length equals 13 residues. The CDR3 reads CASSTIGGGGYTF. For the CDR3, the DNA is TGTGCCAGCAGTACAATTGGGGGGGGTGGCTACACCTTC.

The rearrangement links TRBV6-5 to TRBJ1-6; 9 bases match TRBD1. V gave up 10 bases and J gave up 0 bases; unmatched junction bases: 1. CDR1 and CDR2 (germline): MNHEY, SVGAGI. The CDR3 covers 14 residues. CDR3 coding DNA: TGTGCCACACAGGGGGCCTCCTATAATTCACCCCTCCACTTT. Its protein is CATQGASYNSPLHF.

The chain has TRBV6-2 or TRBV6-3 and TRBJ2-2; perhaps TRBD2 as D (5 bases). In germline, CDR1 is MNHEY, CDR2 SVGEGT. Trimming removed 6 bases at V and 5 bases at J, with 16 bases between. This CDR3 contains 15 residues. This CDR3 is CASSNPRRWTGELFF. The CDR3 nucleotides are TGTGCCAGCAGCAATCCGAGGAGGTGGACCGGGGAGCTGTTTTTT.

The J gene is TRBJ2-1, the V gene TRBV7-2, with TRBD1 matching 8 bases. The V segment lost 5 bases and the J segment 0 bases; nucleotides outside the gene matches: 3. CDR1 and CDR2 (germline): SGHTA, FQGNSA. This CDR3 comprises 15 residues. This chain's CDR3 is CASSGQGSSYNEQFF. The DNA for the CDR3 is TGTGCCAGCAGCGGACAGGGCAGCTCCTACAATGAGCAGTTCTTC.

The chain links TRBV11-2 to TRBJ2-7; TRBD2 matches 7 bases. CDR3 size: 15 residues. Germline V lookup: CDR1 SGHAT, CDR2 FQNNGV. Trimming at V came to 0 bases and at J to 4 bases, leaving 6 bases not matched to a gene. CDR3 protein: CASSLDRQGGYEQYF. CDR3 bases: TGTGCCAGCAGCTTAGATCGGCAGGGAGGGTACGAGCAGTACTTC.

This clone was observed a single time. This sequence joins TRBV30 and TRBJ2-7; D may be TRBD1 (6 bases). The CDR3 consists of 14 residues. The germline gives CDR1 GTSNPN, CDR2 SVGIG (reference sequence). The ends were cut back, 0 bases at V and 2 bases at J, with 11 bases in the middle. The chain's CDR3 is CAWSVRGSPYEQYF. CDR3 in DNA: TGTGCCTGGAGTGTAAGGGGGAGTCCCTACGAGCAGTACTTC.

V gene TRBV27 combines with J gene TRBJ1-4; D gene unclear. V was pared by 5 bases and J by 6 bases, with 10 bases between. The CDR3 consists of 13 residues. Germline CDR1 reads MNHEY; CDR2 reads SMNVEV (reference sequence). The CDR3: CASSLREDEKLFF. CDR3 in DNA: TGTGCCAGCAGTCTTCGGGAAGATGAAAAACTGTTTTTT.